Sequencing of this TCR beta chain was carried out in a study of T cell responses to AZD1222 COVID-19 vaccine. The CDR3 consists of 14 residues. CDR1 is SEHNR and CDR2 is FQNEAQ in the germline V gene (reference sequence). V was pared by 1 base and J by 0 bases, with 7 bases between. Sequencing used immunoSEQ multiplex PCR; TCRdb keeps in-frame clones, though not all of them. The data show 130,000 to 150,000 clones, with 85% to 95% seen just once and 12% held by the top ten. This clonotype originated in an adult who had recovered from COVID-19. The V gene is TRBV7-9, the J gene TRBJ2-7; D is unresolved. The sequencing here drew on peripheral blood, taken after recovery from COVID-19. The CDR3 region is CASSLGGNSYEQYF. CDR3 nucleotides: TGTGCCAGCAGCTTAGGGGGAAACTCCTACGAGCAGTACTTC.